What follows are 4 T cell receptor beta chains derived from one specimen sequenced in a study of T and B cells in COVID-19 patients. BIOMED2 TRB-A/B primer pools were used in multiplex TRB PCR. TCRdb redid the calling of the multiplex PCR reads with MiXCR, one entry per CDR3 protein. The repertoire includes around 1,500 distinct CDR3 sequences, more than 20% of them detected once, and about 53% sits in the top ten. Each TRB amplification used roughly 250-550 ng of genomic DNA from blood. The sample consisted of blood. The receptor set was obtained from a human donor with active COVID-19.

The chain combines TRBV6-4 with TRBJ1-1; D perhaps matches TRBD1 (6 bases). The CDR3 spans 13 residues. V dropped 4 bases and J dropped 5 bases, with 11 bases sitting between them. Germline CDR1 is MRHNA and CDR2 is SNTAGT. The CDR3 DNA sequence: TGTGCCAGCAGTGGCACAGGGAGGACTGAAGCTTTCTTT. This gives the protein CASSGTGRTEAFF.

This clonotype rates as medium-sized. CDR3 sequence reads: CASSLYPMSSNTGELFF. CDR3 DNA sequence: TGTGCCAGCAGTTTATATCCTATGAGTTCGAACACCGGGGAGCTGTTTTTT. The rearrangement uses TRBV27 and TRBJ2-2; unclear D gene. The CDR3 is made up of 17 amino acids. The V gene lost 1 base and the J gene lost 0 bases, with 12 bases spanning the gap. CDR1 MNHEY and CDR2 SMNVEV come from the germline V gene (reference sequence).

J is TRBJ1-1 and V is TRBV29-1, with D hard to call. V was shortened by 4 bases and J by 3 bases, with 18 bases between the two germline ends. This CDR3 comprises 15 residues. Germline CDR1 is SQVTM and CDR2 is ANQGSEA. The CDR3 reads CSVVPVAGTYTEAFF. In DNA, the CDR3 is TGCAGCGTTGTCCCCGTCGCAGGAACTTACACTGAAGCTTTCTTT.

This clonotype was counted at least ten times. The DNA is left out, because the CDR3 cannot be placed on it with certainty; the CDR3 is given as TCRdb lists it. This sequence joins TRBV6-2 or TRBV6-3 and TRBJ1-2. The germline V gene encodes CDR1 MNHEY and CDR2 SVGEGT. Termini included, the CDR3 measures 15 amino acids. CDR3 region: CASSSSAGSISGYTF.